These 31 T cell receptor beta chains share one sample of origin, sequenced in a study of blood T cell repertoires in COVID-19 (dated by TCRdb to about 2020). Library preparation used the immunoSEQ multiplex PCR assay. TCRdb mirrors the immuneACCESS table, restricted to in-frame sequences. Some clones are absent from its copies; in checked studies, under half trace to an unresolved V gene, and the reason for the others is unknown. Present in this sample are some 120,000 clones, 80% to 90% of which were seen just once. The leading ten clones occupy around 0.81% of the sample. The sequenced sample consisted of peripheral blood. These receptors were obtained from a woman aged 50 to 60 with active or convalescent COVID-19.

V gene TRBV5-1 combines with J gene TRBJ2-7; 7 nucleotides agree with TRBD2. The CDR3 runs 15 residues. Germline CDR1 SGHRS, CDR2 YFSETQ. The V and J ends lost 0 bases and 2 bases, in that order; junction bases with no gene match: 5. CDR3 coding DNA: TGCGCCAGCAGCTTGGCGGGGGGAGTTGCCTACGAGCAGTACTTC. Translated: CASSLAGGVAYEQYF.

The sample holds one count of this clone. Written as DNA, the CDR3 is TGTGCCAGCAGCTCCGGGTCGGGAGGCTATGGCTACACCTTC. Translated, it gives CASSSGSGGYGYTF. The chain is built from TRBV5-6 and TRBJ1-2, with D unresolved. V was pared by 3 bases and J by 4 bases, with 13 bases between. CDR1 SGHDT and CDR2 YYEEEE come from the germline V gene. The CDR3 totals 14 residues.

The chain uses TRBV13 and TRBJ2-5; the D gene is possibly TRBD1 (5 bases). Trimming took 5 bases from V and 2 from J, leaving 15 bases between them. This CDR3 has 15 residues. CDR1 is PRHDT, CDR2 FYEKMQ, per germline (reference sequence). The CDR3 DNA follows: TGTGCCAGCAGCCCTCTAGGACAAGGACAAGAGACCCAGTACTTC. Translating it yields CASSPLGQGQETQYF.

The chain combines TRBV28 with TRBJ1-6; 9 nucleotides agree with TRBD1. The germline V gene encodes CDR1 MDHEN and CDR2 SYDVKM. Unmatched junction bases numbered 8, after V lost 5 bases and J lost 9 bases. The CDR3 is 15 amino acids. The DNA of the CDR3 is TGTGCCAGCAGTCCTTCGGGACAGGGACGTTCACCCCTCCACTTT. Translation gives CASSPSGQGRSPLHF.

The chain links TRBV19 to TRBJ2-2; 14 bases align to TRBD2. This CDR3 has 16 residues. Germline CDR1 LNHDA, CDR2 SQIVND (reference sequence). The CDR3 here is CASRGLAGAGTGELFF. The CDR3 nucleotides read TGTGCAAGTCGGGGACTAGCGGGAGCGGGCACCGGGGAGCTGTTTTTT. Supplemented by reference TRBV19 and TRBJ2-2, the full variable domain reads DGGITQSPKYLFRKEGQNVTLSCEQNLNHDAMYWYRQDPGQGLRLIYYSQIVNDFQKGDIAEGYSVSREKKESFPLTVTSAQKNPTAFYLCASRGLAGAGTGELFFGEGSRLTVL.

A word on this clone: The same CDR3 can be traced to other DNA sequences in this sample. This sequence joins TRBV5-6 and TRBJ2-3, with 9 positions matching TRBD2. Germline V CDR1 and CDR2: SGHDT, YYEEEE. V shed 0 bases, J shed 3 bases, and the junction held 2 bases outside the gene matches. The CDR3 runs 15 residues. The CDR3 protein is CASSLEGLATDTQYF. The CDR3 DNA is TGTGCCAGCAGCTTGGAGGGACTAGCAACAGATACGCAGTATTTT.

The CDR3 sequence: CASSLAGLADQETQYF. CDR3 DNA sequence: TGTGCCAGCAGCTTAGCGGGACTAGCGGACCAAGAGACCCAGTACTTC. This sequence joins TRBV7-6 and TRBJ2-5; 11 nucleotides match TRBD2. CDR3 length equals 16 residues. The germline V gene encodes CDR1 SGHVS and CDR2 FNYEAQ. V dropped 0 bases and J dropped 0; count of bases not matched to a gene: 0. The variable domain in full, completed from reference TRBV7-6 and TRBJ2-5, reads GAGVSQSPRYKVTKRGQDVALRCDPISGHVSLYWYRQALGQGPEFLTYFNYEAQQDKSGLPNDRFSAERPEGSISTLTIQRTEQRDSAMYRCASSLAGLADQETQYFGPGTRLLVL.

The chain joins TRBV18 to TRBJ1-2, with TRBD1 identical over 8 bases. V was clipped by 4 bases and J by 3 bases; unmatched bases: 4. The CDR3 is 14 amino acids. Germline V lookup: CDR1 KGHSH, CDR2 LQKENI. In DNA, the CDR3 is TGTGCCAGCTCACTCGGACAGGGAGACTATGGCTACACCTTC. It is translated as CASSLGQGDYGYTF.

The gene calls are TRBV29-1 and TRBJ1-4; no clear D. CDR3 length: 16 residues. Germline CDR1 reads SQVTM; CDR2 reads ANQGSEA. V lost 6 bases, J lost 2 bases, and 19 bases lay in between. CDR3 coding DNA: TGCAGCGTGCGACACCCTCTTTACCCCACTAATGAAAAACTGTTTTTT. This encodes CSVRHPLYPTNEKLFF.

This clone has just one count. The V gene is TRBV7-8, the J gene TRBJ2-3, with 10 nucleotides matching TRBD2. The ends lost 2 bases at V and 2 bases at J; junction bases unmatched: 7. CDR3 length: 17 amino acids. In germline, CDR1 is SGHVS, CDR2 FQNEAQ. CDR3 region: CASSLRASGRYTDTQYF. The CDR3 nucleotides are TGTGCCAGCAGCTTAAGGGCTAGCGGGAGATACACAGATACGCAGTATTTT. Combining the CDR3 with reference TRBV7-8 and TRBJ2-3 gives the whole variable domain GAGVSQSPRYKVAKRGQDVALRCDPISGHVSLFWYQQALGQGPEFLTYFQNEAQLDKSGLPSDRFFAERPEGSVSTLKIQRTQQEDSAVYLCASSLRASGRYTDTQYFGPGTRLTVL.

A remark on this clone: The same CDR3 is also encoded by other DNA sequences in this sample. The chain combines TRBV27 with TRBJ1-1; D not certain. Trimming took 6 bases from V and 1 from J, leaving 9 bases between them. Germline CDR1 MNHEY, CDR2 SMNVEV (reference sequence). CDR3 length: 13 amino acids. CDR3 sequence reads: CASSLTRNTEAFF. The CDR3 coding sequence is TGTGCCAGCAGCCTAACGAGGAACACTGAAGCTTTCTTT.

This CDR3 is CASSFQPLASGNTIYF. CDR3 in DNA: TGTGCCAGCAGCTTTCAGCCCTTAGCCTCTGGAAACACCATATATTTT. V gene TRBV9 combines with J gene TRBJ1-3; D is uncertain. This CDR3 has 16 residues. CDR1 and CDR2 (germline): SGDLS, YYNGEE. Trimming stripped 4 bases from V and 0 bases from J, with 14 bases between.

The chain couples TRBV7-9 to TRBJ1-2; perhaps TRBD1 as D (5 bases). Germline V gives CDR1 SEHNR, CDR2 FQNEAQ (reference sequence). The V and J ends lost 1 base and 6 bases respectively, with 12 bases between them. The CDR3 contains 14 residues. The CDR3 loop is CASSLGRGEDGYTF. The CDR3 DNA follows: TGTGCCAGCAGCTTAGGGAGGGGAGAGGATGGCTACACCTTC.

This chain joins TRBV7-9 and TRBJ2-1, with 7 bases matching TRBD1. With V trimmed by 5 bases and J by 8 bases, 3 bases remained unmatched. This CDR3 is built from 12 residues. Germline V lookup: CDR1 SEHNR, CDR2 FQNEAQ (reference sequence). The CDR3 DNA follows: TGTGCCAGCAGCCTCACAGGGGATGAGCAGTTCTTC. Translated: CASSLTGDEQFF.

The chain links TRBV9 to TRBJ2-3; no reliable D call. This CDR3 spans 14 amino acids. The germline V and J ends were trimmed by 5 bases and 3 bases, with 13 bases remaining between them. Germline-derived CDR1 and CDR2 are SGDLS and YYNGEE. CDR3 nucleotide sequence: TGTGCCAGCAGTGCCGAGCTCTCGACAGATACGCAGTATTTT. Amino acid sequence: CASSAELSTDTQYF.

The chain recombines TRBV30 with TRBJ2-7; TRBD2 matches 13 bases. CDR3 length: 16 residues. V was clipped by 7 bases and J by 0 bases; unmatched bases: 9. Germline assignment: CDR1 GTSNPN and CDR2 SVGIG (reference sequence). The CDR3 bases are TGTGCCTCAGCGGGACTAGCGGGGAAGAGCTCCTACGAGCAGTACTTC. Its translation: CASAGLAGKSSYEQYF.

DNA for the CDR3: TGTGCCAGCAGAGTGGGACAGAACTATGGCTACACCTTC. This sequence encodes CASRVGQNYGYTF. V usage is TRBV2 and J usage is TRBJ1-2, with 7 positions matching TRBD1. J was trimmed by 2 bases and V by 6 bases; bases with no gene match: 3. This CDR3 spans 13 amino acids. Germline CDR1 reads SNHLY; CDR2 reads FYNNEI.

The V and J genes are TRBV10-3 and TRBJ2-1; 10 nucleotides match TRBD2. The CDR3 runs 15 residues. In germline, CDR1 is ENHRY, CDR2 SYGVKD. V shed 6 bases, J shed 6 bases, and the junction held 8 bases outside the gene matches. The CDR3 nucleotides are TGTGCCATCAGGACAGGGACTAGCGCCCGCAATGAGCAGTTCTTC. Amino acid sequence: CAIRTGTSARNEQFF.

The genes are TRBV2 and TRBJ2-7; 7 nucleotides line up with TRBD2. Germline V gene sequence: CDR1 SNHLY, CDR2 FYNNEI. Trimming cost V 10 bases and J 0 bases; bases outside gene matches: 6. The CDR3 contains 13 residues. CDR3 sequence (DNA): TGTGCCACGGTACGGGAGGACTCCTACGAGCAGTACTTC. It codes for CATVREDSYEQYF.

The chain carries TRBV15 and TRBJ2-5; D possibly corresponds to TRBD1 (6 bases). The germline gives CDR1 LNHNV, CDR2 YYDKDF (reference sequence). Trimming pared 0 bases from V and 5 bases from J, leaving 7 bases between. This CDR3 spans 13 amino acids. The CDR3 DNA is TGTGCCACCAGCAGAGATCAGGGGGAGACCCAGTACTTC. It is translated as CATSRDQGETQYF.

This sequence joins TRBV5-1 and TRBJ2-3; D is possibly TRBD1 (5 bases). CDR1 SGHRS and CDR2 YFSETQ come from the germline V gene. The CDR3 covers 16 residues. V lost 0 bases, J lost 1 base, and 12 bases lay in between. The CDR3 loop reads CASSLDQGRRTDTQYF. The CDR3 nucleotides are TGCGCCAGCAGCTTGGACCAGGGAAGACGCACAGATACGCAGTATTTT.

The CDR3 protein is CASRRTAGNTIYF. The CDR3 DNA follows: TGTGCCAGCAGAAGGACAGCCGGAAACACCATATATTTT. The chain combines TRBV27 with TRBJ1-3; maybe TRBD1 (6 bases). Germline assignment: CDR1 MNHEY and CDR2 SMNVEV (reference sequence). The CDR3 length is 13 residues. Trimming pared 6 bases from V and 4 bases from J, leaving 10 bases between.

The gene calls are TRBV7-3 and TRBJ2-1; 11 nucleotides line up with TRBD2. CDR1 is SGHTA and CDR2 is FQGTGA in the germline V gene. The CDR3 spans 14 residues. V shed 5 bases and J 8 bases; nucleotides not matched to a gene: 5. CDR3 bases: TGTGCCAGCAGCCGAACTAGCGGGGGCTATGAGCAGTTCTTC. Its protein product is CASSRTSGGYEQFF.

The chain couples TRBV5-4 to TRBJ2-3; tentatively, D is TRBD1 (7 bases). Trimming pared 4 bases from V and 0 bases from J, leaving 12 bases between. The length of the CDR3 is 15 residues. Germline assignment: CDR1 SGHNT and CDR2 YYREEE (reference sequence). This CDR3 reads CASSPRGVSTDTQYF. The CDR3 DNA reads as TGTGCCAGCAGCCCCAGGGGGGTAAGCACAGATACGCAGTATTTT.

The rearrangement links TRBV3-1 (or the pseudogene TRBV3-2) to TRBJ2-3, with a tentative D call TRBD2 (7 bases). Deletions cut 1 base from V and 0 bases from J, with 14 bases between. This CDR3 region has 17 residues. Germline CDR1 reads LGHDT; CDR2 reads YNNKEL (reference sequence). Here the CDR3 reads CASSQVPAGASTDTQYF. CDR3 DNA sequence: TGTGCCAGCAGCCAAGTTCCTGCGGGGGCTAGCACAGATACGCAGTATTTT.

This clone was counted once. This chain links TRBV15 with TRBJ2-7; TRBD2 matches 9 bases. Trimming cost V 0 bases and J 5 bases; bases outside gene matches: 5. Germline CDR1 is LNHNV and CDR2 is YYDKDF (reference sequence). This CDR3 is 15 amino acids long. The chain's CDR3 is CATSREAGGSDEQYF. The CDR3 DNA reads TGTGCCACCAGCAGAGAAGCGGGAGGAAGCGACGAGCAGTACTTC.

The CDR3 nucleotides read TGTGCCATCAGTGAGTCAGAAACGACAGGAAAACTGTTTTTT. Translation gives CAISESETTGKLFF. The chain joins TRBV10-3 to TRBJ1-4; TRBD1 is a possible D gene (6 bases). Trimming removed 0 bases from V and 10 bases from J, with 12 bases in between. Germline CDR1 ENHRY, CDR2 SYGVKD. The CDR3 sequence is 14 residues long.

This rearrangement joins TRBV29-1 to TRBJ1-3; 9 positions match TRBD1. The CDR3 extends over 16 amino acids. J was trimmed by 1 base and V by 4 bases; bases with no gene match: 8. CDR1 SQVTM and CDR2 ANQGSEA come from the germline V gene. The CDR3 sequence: CSVAKGQGGSGNTIYF. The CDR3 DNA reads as TGCAGCGTTGCAAAGGGACAGGGAGGGTCTGGAAACACCATATATTTT.

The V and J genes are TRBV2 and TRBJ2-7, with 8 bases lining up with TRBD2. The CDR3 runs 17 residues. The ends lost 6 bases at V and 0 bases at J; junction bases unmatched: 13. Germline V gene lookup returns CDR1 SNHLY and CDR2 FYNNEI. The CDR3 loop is CASSPSGGDHRSYEQYF. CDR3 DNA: TGTGCCAGCAGCCCATCGGGGGGGGACCATCGCTCCTACGAGCAGTACTTC.

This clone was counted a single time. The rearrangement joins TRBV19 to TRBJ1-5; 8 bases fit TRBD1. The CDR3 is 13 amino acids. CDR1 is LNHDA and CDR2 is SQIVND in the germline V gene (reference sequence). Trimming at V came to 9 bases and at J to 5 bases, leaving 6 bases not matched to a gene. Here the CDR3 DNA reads TGTGCCAGCTCTGGGACAGGTGATCAGCCCCAGCATTTT. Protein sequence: CASSGTGDQPQHF.

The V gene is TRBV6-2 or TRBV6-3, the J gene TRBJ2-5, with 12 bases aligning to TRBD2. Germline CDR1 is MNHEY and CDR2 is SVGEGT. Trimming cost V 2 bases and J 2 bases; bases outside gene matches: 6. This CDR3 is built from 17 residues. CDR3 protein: CASSYTTSGREQETQYF. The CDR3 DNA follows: TGTGCCAGCAGTTACACGACTAGCGGGAGAGAACAAGAGACCCAGTACTTC.